A single sample is the source of the 29 T cell receptor beta chains below, sequenced in a study of blood T cell repertoires in COVID-19. The repertoire was sequenced with immunoSEQ multiplex PCR; TCRdb's copy has only in-frame clones and lacks some. Of approximately 390,000 clones listed, more than 70% were seen once; the top ten hold 2% to 2.5%. Material for sequencing was peripheral blood. These receptors came from a woman aged 60-70 years with COVID-19, enrolled during active disease.

The chain links TRBV6-4 to TRBJ2-3; D perhaps matches TRBD1 (6 bases). The CDR3 length is 18 residues. Trimming removed 3 bases at V and 2 bases at J, with 21 bases between. The V gene's germline CDR1 is MRHNA and CDR2 SNTAGT. CDR3 amino acids: CASSEERGRHSYTDTQYF. In DNA form, the CDR3 reads TGTGCCAGCAGTGAGGAGAGGGGGAGACATTCTTACACAGATACGCAGTATTTT.

The V call is TRBV19, the J call TRBJ2-3, with D unclear. Germline V gene data show CDR1 as LNHDA and CDR2 as SQIVND (reference sequence). Trimming stripped 4 bases from V and 1 base from J, with 12 bases between. The CDR3 consists of 15 residues. The DNA of the CDR3 is TGTGCCAGTAGTACGGGTTCATCTCGCACAGATACGCAGTATTTT. As protein: CASSTGSSRTDTQYF.

J is TRBJ2-1 and V is TRBV19, with 9 bases matching TRBD1. V lost 5 bases and J lost 9; bases outside the gene matches: 11. Looked up from germline, CDR1 is LNHDA and CDR2 is SQIVND (reference sequence). CDR3 length equals 15 residues. CDR3 nucleotides: TGTGCCAGTAGTGGGGCGGACAGGGGATTCGGTGAGCAGTTCTTC. It translates to CASSGADRGFGEQFF.

The rearrangement joins TRBV29-1 to TRBJ1-2, with no clear D. Germline V gene lookup returns CDR1 SQVTM and CDR2 ANQGSEA. This CDR3 has 14 residues. The V and J ends lost 6 bases and 4 bases respectively, with 18 bases between them. The CDR3 loop is CSVAQVAPPYGYTF. CDR3 nucleotide sequence: TGCAGCGTGGCCCAGGTGGCCCCACCCTATGGCTACACCTTC.

This clone showed up just once. This sequence joins TRBV2 and TRBJ2-3; TRBD1 matches at 8 bases. Germline V gene data show CDR1 as SNHLY and CDR2 as FYNNEI. J gave up 3 bases and V 7 bases, and 3 bases lay outside the gene matches. This CDR3 has 13 amino acids. CDR3 amino acids: CASNRGRTDTQYF. CDR3 in DNA: TGTGCCAGCAACAGGGGGAGGACAGATACGCAGTATTTT.

This clone has a single count. The chain employs TRBV5-1 and TRBJ2-7; D is undetermined. V lost 1 base to trimming and J lost 5 bases, with 16 bases between them. The CDR3 loop spans 15 amino acids. Looked up from germline, CDR1 is SGHRS and CDR2 is YFSETQ. The CDR3: CASSLTGTTEDEQYF. In DNA, the CDR3 is TGCGCCAGCAGCTTGACGGGTACCACGGAAGACGAGCAGTACTTC.

The chain is built from TRBV13 and TRBJ2-7; 8 nucleotides align to TRBD2. The CDR3 length is 15 residues. Trimming removed 5 bases from V and 1 base from J; junction bases left unmatched: 7. CDR1 PRHDT and CDR2 FYEKMQ come from the germline V gene (reference sequence). The CDR3 loop reads CASSPRGGKSYEQYF. CDR3 coding DNA: TGTGCCAGCAGCCCCCGGGGGGGGAAGTCCTACGAGCAGTACTTC.

This clone was seen a single time. The chain recombines TRBV11-2 with TRBJ2-1, with D possibly matching TRBD2 (5 bases). Germline V gives CDR1 SGHAT, CDR2 FQNNGV. The CDR3 length is 14 residues. V lost 3 bases to trimming and J lost 8 bases, with 14 bases between them. The CDR3 DNA reads as TGTGCCAGCAGCTTCACACGGGGAGCCCATGAGCAGTTCTTC. This codes for CASSFTRGAHEQFF.

The CDR3 protein is CASSEGEGTEAFF. In DNA, the CDR3 is TGTGCCAGCAGTGAGGGGGAGGGGACTGAAGCTTTCTTT. The rearrangement joins TRBV6-4 to TRBJ1-1; a possible D gene is TRBD1 (5 bases). The ends were cut back, 3 bases at V and 5 bases at J, with 10 bases in the middle. Looked up from germline, CDR1 is MRHNA and CDR2 is SNTAGT. CDR3 length: 13 amino acids.

In DNA, the CDR3 is TGTGCCAGCAGCCCCGGGGGGCAGACTGGCTACACCTTC. Protein: CASSPGGQTGYTF. This chain uses TRBV7-2 with TRBJ1-2; perhaps TRBD1 as D (6 bases). The germline V gene has CDR1 SGHTA and CDR2 FQGNSA. The CDR3 runs to 13 residues. V shed 5 bases and J shed 7 bases, with 14 bases lying between them.

Details on this clone: Other nucleotide sequences from this sample produce the same CDR3. The CDR3 reads CSVGAGGNQPQHF. The CDR3, as DNA: TGCAGCGTTGGGGCAGGGGGAAATCAGCCCCAGCATTTT. The genes are TRBV29-1 and TRBJ1-5; TRBD1 matches 7 bases. The CDR3 totals 13 residues. Germline V gives CDR1 SQVTM, CDR2 ANQGSEA. After removal of 4 bases from V and 4 bases from J, the junction contained 4 bases not matched to a gene.

This rearrangement joins TRBV7-9 to TRBJ2-7; D is possibly TRBD2 (5 bases). The ends were cut back, 1 base at V and 5 bases at J, with 9 bases in the middle. This CDR3 contains 13 residues. Germline V lookup: CDR1 SEHNR, CDR2 FQNEAQ (reference sequence). The CDR3 DNA follows: TGTGCCAGCAGCTTAGGAGGGTCCCACGAGCAGTACTTC. Residues: CASSLGGSHEQYF.

This chain uses TRBV18 with TRBJ2-1; 9 positions match TRBD1. Per the germline V gene, CDR1 is KGHSH and CDR2 is LQKENI. The J segment lost 6 bases and the V segment lost 3 bases, leaving 6 bases of the junction unmatched. CDR3 length: 15 amino acids. The CDR3 spells CASSPTGGPGNEQFF. For the CDR3, the DNA is TGTGCCAGCTCACCGACAGGGGGTCCGGGCAATGAGCAGTTCTTC.

This chain links TRBV18 with TRBJ1-1; D gene uncertain. V was pared by 2 bases and J by 4 bases, with 11 bases between. CDR1 and CDR2 (germline): KGHSH, LQKENI. The CDR3 consists of 14 residues. The CDR3 DNA follows: TGTGCCAGCTCACCATTGAAGGCAGGCACTGAAGCTTTCTTT. Its translation: CASSPLKAGTEAFF.

The V and J genes are TRBV5-4 and TRBJ1-6; 11 bases match TRBD1. This CDR3 contains 17 residues. The germline V gene encodes CDR1 SGHNT and CDR2 YYREEE (reference sequence). Losses at the gene ends were 2 bases for V and 7 bases for J; bases not matched to a gene: 8. In DNA form, the CDR3 reads TGTGCCAGCAGCTTCCGGATCGGGACAGGGGGAAATTCACCCCTCCACTTT. Translation gives CASSFRIGTGGNSPLHF.

This chain uses TRBV7-8 with TRBJ1-5; possible D gene TRBD1, 5 bases. The CDR3 has 15 residues. V gave up 1 base and J gave up 1 base, with 8 bases separating them. Germline assignment: CDR1 SGHVS and CDR2 FQNEAQ. In nucleotides, the CDR3 is TGTGCCAGCAGCTTAGTCGGGGGGAGCAATCAGCCCCAGCATTTT. It codes for CASSLVGGSNQPQHF.

The chain joins TRBV7-9 to TRBJ1-5, with 9 bases matching TRBD1. Trimming cost V 3 bases and J 7 bases; bases outside gene matches: 4. The CDR3 has 14 amino acids. Per germline, CDR1 SEHNR and CDR2 FQNEAQ (reference sequence). CDR3 loop: CASSLDRGRQPQHF. CDR3 nucleotides: TGTGCCAGCAGCTTGGACAGGGGACGACAGCCCCAGCATTTT.

This chain joins TRBV3-1 (or the pseudogene TRBV3-2) and TRBJ1-1; a weak D match, TRBD1 (6 bases). Trimming stripped 6 bases from V and 11 bases from J, with 19 bases between. The CDR3 covers 13 residues. The germline CDR1 and CDR2 sequences are LGHDT and YNNKEL (reference sequence). In nucleotides, the CDR3 is TGTGCCAGCAGTAGGACAGCCACCCGTGATGCTTTCTTT. It translates to CASSRTATRDAFF.

J is TRBJ2-1 and V is TRBV3-1 (or the pseudogene TRBV3-2), with D unclear. Germline V gene sequence: CDR1 LGHDT, CDR2 YNNKEL (reference sequence). The CDR3 has 14 amino acids. V gave up 4 bases and J gave up 4 bases, with 11 bases separating them. The CDR3 loop is CASSRAVLYNEQFF. In nucleotides, the CDR3 is TGTGCCAGCAGCCGGGCCGTGCTATACAATGAGCAGTTCTTC.

This rearrangement joins TRBV10-3 to TRBJ2-1; possibly TRBD2 for D (6 bases). Trimming stripped 2 bases from V and 2 bases from J, with 7 bases between. Germline V gives CDR1 ENHRY, CDR2 SYGVKD. The CDR3 runs to 14 residues. The CDR3 region has the DNA TGTGCCATCAGTGAGCGGGAGACCTACAATGAGCAGTTCTTC. This translates into CAISERETYNEQFF.

CDR3: CASSHASGYTF. The DNA of the CDR3 is TGTGCCAGCAGCCACGCGTCCGGCTACACCTTC. The chain carries TRBV14 and TRBJ1-2; D is unresolved. Trimming removed 3 bases at V and 8 bases at J, with 7 bases between. The CDR3 is 11 residues long. The germline CDR1 and CDR2 sequences are SGHDN and FVKESK.

This clone was seen once. The rearrangement joins TRBV7-7 to TRBJ2-7; 9 bases map to TRBD2. J was trimmed by 5 bases and V by 5 bases; bases with no gene match: 7. CDR3 size: 14 residues. The germline CDR1 and CDR2 sequences are SSHAT and FNYEAQ (reference sequence). CDR3 amino acids: CASSVERGAHEQYF. The CDR3 nucleotides are TGTGCCAGCAGCGTCGAGCGGGGGGCTCACGAGCAGTACTTC.

The chain uses TRBV7-6 and TRBJ1-1, with D possibly matching TRBD1 (5 bases). There are 17 residues in the CDR3. Germline assignment: CDR1 SGHVS and CDR2 FNYEAQ. V shed 5 bases and J shed 4 bases, with 23 bases lying between them. In DNA form, the CDR3 reads TGTGCCAGCAGCCCTACCGTGCAGGGCGCTACGGGCACTGAAGCTTTCTTT. Protein: CASSPTVQGATGTEAFF.

This chain connects TRBV19 to TRBJ1-5; 7 bases are a match to TRBD1. The CDR3 is 17 amino acids. V lost 2 bases to trimming and J lost 5 bases; unmatched junction nucleotides: 12. Germline values: CDR1 LNHDA, CDR2 SQIVND (reference sequence). The CDR3 loop reads CASSISGGGRIHQPQHF. CDR3 DNA: TGTGCCAGTAGTATATCAGGGGGTGGTCGAATCCATCAGCCCCAGCATTTT.

V usage is TRBV19 and J usage is TRBJ1-5, with a tentative D call TRBD1 (6 bases). The CDR3 runs 19 residues. V was shortened by 7 bases and J by 4 bases, with 29 bases between the two germline ends. The V gene's germline CDR1 is LNHDA and CDR2 SQIVND (reference sequence). CDR3 region: CASTLNRDTSARENQPQHF. CDR3 DNA: TGTGCCAGTACTCTCAACCGGGACACCTCTGCAAGAGAAAATCAGCCCCAGCATTTT.

This chain's CDR3 is CASSRQGSVYTEAFF. The DNA for the CDR3 is TGTGCCAGCAGCCGACAGGGAAGTGTTTACACTGAAGCTTTCTTT. This chain uses TRBV7-9 with TRBJ1-1, with TRBD1 matching 7 bases. The CDR3 extends over 15 amino acids. Germline loops: CDR1 SEHNR, CDR2 FQNEAQ (reference sequence). Trimming cost V 5 bases and J 3 bases; bases outside gene matches: 9.

J is TRBJ2-3 and V is TRBV11-3; 11 bases fit TRBD2. V shed 5 bases and J 3 bases; nucleotides not matched to a gene: 10. The CDR3 loop spans 17 amino acids. Germline assignment: CDR1 SGHNT and CDR2 YENEEA. The CDR3 here is CASSPNSGGVRTDTQYF. CDR3 DNA sequence: TGTGCCAGCAGCCCTAATAGCGGGGGGGTCCGGACAGATACGCAGTATTTT. Complete variable domain (other parts from reference TRBV11-3 and TRBJ2-3): EAGVVQSPRYKIIEKKQPVAFWCNPISGHNTLYWYLQNLGQGPELLIRYENEEAVDDSQLPKDRFSAERLKGVDSTLKIQPAELGDSAVYLCASSPNSGGVRTDTQYFGPGTRLTVL.

This clone has just a few counts. This chain connects TRBV18 to TRBJ1-6; TRBD1 is a possible D gene (6 bases). V was clipped by 4 bases and J by 10 bases, with 17 bases between them. The CDR3 runs to 15 residues. Germline V gene sequence: CDR1 KGHSH, CDR2 LQKENI. The CDR3 region is CASSLKQGGESPLHF. CDR3 nucleotide sequence: TGTGCCAGCTCACTAAAACAGGGAGGGGAGTCACCCCTCCACTTT.

The rearrangement joins TRBV11-2 to TRBJ1-4; TRBD1 matches at 7 bases. The germline V gene encodes CDR1 SGHAT and CDR2 FQNNGV. Trimming cost V 5 bases and J 6 bases; bases outside gene matches: 9. This CDR3 is 15 amino acids long. The CDR3 DNA reads as TGTGCCAGCAGCCCTAGACAGGGTTTCTATGAAAAACTGTTTTTT. Its translation: CASSPRQGFYEKLFF. Using reference TRBV11-2 and TRBJ1-4 for the parts outside the CDR3, the full variable domain is EAGVAQSPRYKIIEKRQSVAFWCNPISGHATLYWYQQILGQGPKLLIQFQNNGVVDDSQLPKDRFSAERLKGVDSTLKIQPAKLEDSAVYLCASSPRQGFYEKLFFGSGTQLSVL.